The 13 T cell receptor beta chains below come from one sample, sequenced in a study of blood T cell repertoires in COVID-19. The table came from immunoSEQ multiplex PCR; TCRdb's copy has only in-frame clones and leaves some out. The sample holds under 400,000 clones, around 88% seen once. The sample comprised peripheral blood. These receptors were obtained from a woman aged 25 to 39 with COVID-19, enrolled during active disease.

Worth noting for this clone: The sample contains more than one DNA sequence encoding this CDR3. The chain is built from TRBV19 and TRBJ1-2; 7 bases agree with TRBD1. With V trimmed by 6 bases and J by 4 bases, 2 bases remained unmatched. CDR3 length equals 12 residues. Germline CDR1 is LNHDA and CDR2 is SQIVND (reference sequence). The CDR3 DNA follows: TGTGCCAGTAGCAGACAGGGCTATGGCTACACCTTC. This encodes CASSRQGYGYTF.

This chain links TRBV5-4 with TRBJ1-3; tentative D call: TRBD1 (6 bases). The CDR3 consists of 14 residues. The V end lost 2 bases, the J end lost 2 bases, and 8 bases lay between the germline ends. Germline V gene data show CDR1 as SGHNT and CDR2 as YYREEE (reference sequence). The CDR3 DNA sequence: TGTGCCAGCAGCTTAACAGGGACTGGAAACACCATATATTTT. It codes for CASSLTGTGNTIYF. The full variable domain, in which reference TRBV5-4 and TRBJ1-3 provide the parts outside the CDR3, is ETGVTQSPTHLIKTRGQQVTLRCSSQSGHNTVSWYQQALGQGPQFIFQYYREEENGRGNFPPRFSGLQFPNYSSELNVNALELDDSALYLCASSLTGTGNTIYFGEGSWLTVV.

The gene calls are TRBV5-1 and TRBJ1-4; tentatively, D is TRBD1 (6 bases). The CDR3 has 14 residues. V dropped 3 bases and J dropped 7 bases, with 13 bases sitting between them. Germline V gene data show CDR1 as SGHRS and CDR2 as YFSETQ. The CDR3 protein is CASSSNRAGEKLFF. For the CDR3, the DNA is TGCGCCAGCAGCTCCAACAGGGCTGGTGAAAAACTGTTTTTT.

The V and J genes are TRBV28 and TRBJ1-1, with TRBD1 matching 8 bases. Germline V lookup: CDR1 MDHEN, CDR2 SYDVKM. The CDR3 extends over 15 amino acids. The ends lost 2 bases at V and 7 bases at J; junction bases unmatched: 9. The CDR3 DNA sequence: TGTGCCAGCAGTTTAGCCGGGACAGGTAATGGTGAAGCTTTCTTT. This codes for CASSLAGTGNGEAFF.

The CDR3 sequence: CASYSGGTNEKLFF. In nucleotides, the CDR3 is TGTGCCAGCTACTCAGGGGGTACTAATGAAAAACTGTTTTTT. The rearrangement joins TRBV28 to TRBJ1-4; TRBD1 agrees at 7 bases. The CDR3 totals 14 residues. CDR1 is MDHEN, CDR2 SYDVKM, per germline. The V and J ends lost 8 bases and 2 bases, in that order; junction bases with no gene match: 5.

CDR3 in DNA: TGCGCCAGCAGCCCCGCTCCGGGACAGGGGCATGGCTACACCTTC. Translated, it gives CASSPAPGQGHGYTF. The chain has TRBV5-1 and TRBJ1-2, with 10 bases aligning to TRBD1. The V gene end was trimmed by 4 bases and the J gene end by 6 bases; junction bases not matched to a gene: 9. Germline values: CDR1 SGHRS, CDR2 YFSETQ. This CDR3 spans 15 amino acids.

V is TRBV19 and J is TRBJ1-5; no clear D. CDR1 LNHDA and CDR2 SQIVND come from the germline V gene (reference sequence). The V and J ends lost 4 bases and 0 bases respectively, with 10 bases between them. The CDR3 runs to 15 residues. The CDR3: CASSKDNYSNQPQHF. CDR3 sequence (DNA): TGTGCCAGTAGTAAAGACAACTATAGCAATCAGCCCCAGCATTTT.

The chain is built from TRBV7-9 and TRBJ1-1; 7 bases align to TRBD1. V dropped 1 base and J dropped 4; count of bases not matched to a gene: 6. CDR3 size: 15 residues. Germline assignment: CDR1 SEHNR and CDR2 FQNEAQ (reference sequence). This chain's CDR3 is CASSLVDRVGTEAFF. In DNA form, the CDR3 reads TGTGCCAGCAGCTTAGTAGACAGGGTAGGCACTGAAGCTTTCTTT.

CDR3 DNA sequence: TGTGCCAGTAGAGAAAGAATAGGCCGGGGGGTCTATGGCTACACCTTC. Its translation is CASRERIGRGVYGYTF. The chain couples TRBV19 to TRBJ1-2, with D possibly matching TRBD1 (5 bases). The CDR3 contains 16 residues. The V gene's germline CDR1 is LNHDA and CDR2 SQIVND (reference sequence). Trimming pared 6 bases from V and 4 bases from J, leaving 21 bases between.

The rearrangement uses TRBV6-2 or TRBV6-3 and TRBJ2-2; D not resolved. CDR1 is MNHEY and CDR2 is SVGEGT in the germline V gene. The CDR3 loop spans 15 amino acids. V was clipped by 4 bases and J by 1 base, with 10 bases between them. The CDR3 DNA reads as TGTGCCAGCAGTTTCGGCGGCTTGAACACCGGGGAGCTGTTTTTT. Encoded protein: CASSFGGLNTGELFF.

In its sample, this clone was seen once. The rearrangement joins TRBV27 to TRBJ1-1; 7 positions match TRBD1. Germline CDR1 MNHEY, CDR2 SMNVEV (reference sequence). CDR3 length: 14 residues. V dropped 1 base and J dropped 4; count of bases not matched to a gene: 3. The CDR3 region has the DNA TGTGCCAGCAGTTTATTAGCAGGGGGCACTGAAGCTTTCTTT. This sequence encodes CASSLLAGGTEAFF.

The rearrangement joins TRBV6-5 to TRBJ1-1, with 10 bases aligning to TRBD1. Unmatched junction bases numbered 4, after V lost 5 bases and J lost 1 base. Germline V CDR1 and CDR2: MNHEY, SVGAGI. The CDR3 extends over 15 amino acids. CDR3 DNA sequence: TGTGCCAGCAGTCGTCGGGACAGGGGGAACACTGAAGCTTTCTTT. This gives the protein CASSRRDRGNTEAFF.

CDR3 amino acids: CASSLGTTYEQYV. The DNA of the CDR3 is TGTGCCAGCAGTCTAGGGACAACCTACGAGCAGTACGTC. The chain combines TRBV28 with TRBJ2-7, with D possibly TRBD1 on 6 matching bases. V shed 5 bases and J shed 2 bases, with 10 bases lying between them. From germline, CDR1 is MDHEN and CDR2 SYDVKM. The CDR3 covers 13 residues.